This T cell receptor beta chain came from a study of blood T cell repertoires in COVID-19. On the study more broadly: There were acute and convalescent COVID-19 samples, and they came from the United States, Italy and Spain. T cells, B-cell-depleted T cells, or PBMCs provided the cDNA or gDNA that served as material.

The CDR3 runs to 13 residues. Germline V lookup: CDR1 SGHNT, CDR2 YYREEE (reference sequence). J lost 2 bases, V lost 7 bases, and 3 bases had no gene match. This clone was counted once. Source study methods: Reference gene primer amplification gave nucleated cell count estimates. Assay used: immunoSEQ multiplex PCR; TCRdb lists only in-frame clones, some missing. V, J and clone size were drawn from that table, and D and trimming were deduced from the DNA. The sample comprises approximately 93,000 clones, 80% to 90% of which are singletons, and 0.85% to 1.2% rests with the top ten. This rearrangement joins TRBV5-4 to TRBJ1-2, with TRBD1 identical over 9 bases. This receptor was identified in a human donor in a cohort sampled during active COVID-19. Sequenced: peripheral blood. The CDR3 coding sequence is TGTGCCAGCTGGGACAGGGACAACTATGGCTACACCTTC. Encoded protein: CASWDRDNYGYTF.